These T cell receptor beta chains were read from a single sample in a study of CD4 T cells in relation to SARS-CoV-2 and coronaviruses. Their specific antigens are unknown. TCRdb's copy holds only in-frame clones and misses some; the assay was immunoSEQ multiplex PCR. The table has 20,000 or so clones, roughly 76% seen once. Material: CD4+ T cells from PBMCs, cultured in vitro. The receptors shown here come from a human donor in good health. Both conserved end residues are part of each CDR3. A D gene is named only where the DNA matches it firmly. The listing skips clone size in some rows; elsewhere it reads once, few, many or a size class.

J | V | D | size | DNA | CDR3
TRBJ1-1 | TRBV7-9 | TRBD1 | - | TGTGCCAGCAGCTCCCGGGACAGGGAGGACACTGAAGCTTTCTTT | CASSSRDREDTEAFF
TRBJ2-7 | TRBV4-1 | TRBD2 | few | TGCGCCAGCAGCCAAGACGCTAGCGGAGGGGCTTTGAGGCAGTACTTC | CASSQDASGGALRQYF
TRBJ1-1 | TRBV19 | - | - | TGTGCCAGTAGTAGGATCATGAACACTGAAGCTTTCTTT | CASSRIMNTEAFF
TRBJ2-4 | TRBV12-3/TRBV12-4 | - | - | TGTGCCAGCAGCACATTGGGTAGTATTCAGTACTTC | CASSTLGSIQYF
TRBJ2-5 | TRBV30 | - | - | TGTGCCTGGAGTGCGCCGATGGGGGGAGGTCAAGAGACCCAGTACTTC | CAWSAPMGGGQETQYF
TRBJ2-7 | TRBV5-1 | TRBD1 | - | TGCGCCAGCAGCTCCGGGACAGTTTTCTCCTACGAGCAGTACTTC | CASSSGTVFSYEQYF
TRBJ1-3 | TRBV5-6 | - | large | TGTGCCAGCAGCTCGTACAGGGAAGAGGACGGAAACACCATATATTTT | CASSSYREEDGNTIYF
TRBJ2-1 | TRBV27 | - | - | TGTGCCAGCAGTTTAATGGAGGGCCGTAATGAGCAGTTCTTC | CASSLMEGRNEQFF
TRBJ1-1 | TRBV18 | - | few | TGTGCCAGCTCACCCGGGACGGTGGACACTGAAGCTTTCTTT | CASSPGTVDTEAFF
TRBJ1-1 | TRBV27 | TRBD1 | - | TGTGCCAGCAGTTTATACAGGGGAACTGAAGCTTTCTTT | CASSLYRGTEAFF
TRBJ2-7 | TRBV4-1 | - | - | TGCGCCAGCAGCCAATTCTACATAGAGAAGTTAGGTGCCCCTAAATCCTACGAGCAGTACTTC | CASSQFYIEKLGAPKSYEQYF
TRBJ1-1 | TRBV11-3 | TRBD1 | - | TGTGCCAGCAGCTGGACAGGACAGGCTGAAGCTTTCTTT | CASSWTGQAEAFF
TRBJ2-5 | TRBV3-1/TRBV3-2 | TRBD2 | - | TGTGCCAGCAGCCGACTAGCGGGAAACCAAGAGACCCAGTACTTC | CASSRLAGNQETQYF
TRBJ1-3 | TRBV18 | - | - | TGTGCCAGCTCACCACGGGCAGGGGCGGCCGGAAACACCATATATTTT | CASSPRAGAAGNTIYF
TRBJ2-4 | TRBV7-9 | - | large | TGTGCCAGCAGCTTGGTTCGCAATACCGGGGACATTCAGTACTTC | CASSLVRNTGDIQYF
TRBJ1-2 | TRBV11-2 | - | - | TGTGCCAGCAGTGTCAGCGTTTTTAATGGCTACACCTTC | CASSVSVFNGYTF